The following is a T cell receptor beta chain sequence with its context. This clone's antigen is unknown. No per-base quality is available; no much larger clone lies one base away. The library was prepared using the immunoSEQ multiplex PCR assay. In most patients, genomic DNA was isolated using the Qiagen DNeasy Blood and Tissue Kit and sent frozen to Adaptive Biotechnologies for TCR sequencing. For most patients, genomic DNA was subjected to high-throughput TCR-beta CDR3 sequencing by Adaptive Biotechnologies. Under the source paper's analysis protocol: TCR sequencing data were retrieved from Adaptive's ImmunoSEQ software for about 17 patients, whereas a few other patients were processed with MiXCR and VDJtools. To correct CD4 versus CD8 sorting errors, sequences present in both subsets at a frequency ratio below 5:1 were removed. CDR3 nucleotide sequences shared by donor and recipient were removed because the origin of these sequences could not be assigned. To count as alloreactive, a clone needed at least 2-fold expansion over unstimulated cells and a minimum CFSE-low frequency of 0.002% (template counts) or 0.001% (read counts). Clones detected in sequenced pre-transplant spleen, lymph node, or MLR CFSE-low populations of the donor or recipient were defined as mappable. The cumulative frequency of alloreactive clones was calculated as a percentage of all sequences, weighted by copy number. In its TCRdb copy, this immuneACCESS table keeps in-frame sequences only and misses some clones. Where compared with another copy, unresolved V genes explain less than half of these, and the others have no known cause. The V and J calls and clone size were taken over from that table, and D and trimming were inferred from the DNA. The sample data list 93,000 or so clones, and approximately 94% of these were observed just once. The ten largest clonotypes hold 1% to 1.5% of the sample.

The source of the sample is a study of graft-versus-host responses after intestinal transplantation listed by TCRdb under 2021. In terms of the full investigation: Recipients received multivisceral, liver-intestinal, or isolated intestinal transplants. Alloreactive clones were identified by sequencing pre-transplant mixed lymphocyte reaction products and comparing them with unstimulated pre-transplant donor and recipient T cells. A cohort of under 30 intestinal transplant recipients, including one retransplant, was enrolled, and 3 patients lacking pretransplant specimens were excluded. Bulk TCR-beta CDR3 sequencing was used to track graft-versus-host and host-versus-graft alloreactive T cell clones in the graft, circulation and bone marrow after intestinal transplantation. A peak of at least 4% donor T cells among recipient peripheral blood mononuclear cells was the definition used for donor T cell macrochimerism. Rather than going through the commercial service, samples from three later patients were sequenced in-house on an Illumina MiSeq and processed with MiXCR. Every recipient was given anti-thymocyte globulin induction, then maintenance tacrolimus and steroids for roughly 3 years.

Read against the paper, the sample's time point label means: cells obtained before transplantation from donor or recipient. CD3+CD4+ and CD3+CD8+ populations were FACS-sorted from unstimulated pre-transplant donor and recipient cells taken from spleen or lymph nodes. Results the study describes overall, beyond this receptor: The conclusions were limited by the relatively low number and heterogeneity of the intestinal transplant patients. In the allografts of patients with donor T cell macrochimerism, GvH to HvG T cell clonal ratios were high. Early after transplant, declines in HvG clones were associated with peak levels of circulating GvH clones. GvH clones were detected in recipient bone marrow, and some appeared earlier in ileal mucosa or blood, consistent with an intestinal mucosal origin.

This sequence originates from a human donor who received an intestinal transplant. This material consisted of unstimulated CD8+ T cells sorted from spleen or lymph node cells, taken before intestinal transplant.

The DNA sequence is given as TGTGCCACCAGCAGAGAAGGGACAACGGCGGCAAATCAGCCCCAGCATTTT. Its translation reads: CATSREGTTAANQPQHF. Recombination joined TRBV15 with TRBJ1-5, with TRBD1 as a weak D call on 6 bases. The CDR3 holds 17 amino acids from the cysteine to the phenylalanine. This entry keeps only the CDR3 DNA: 51 bases, framed from base 1. The trim is 0 bases for V and 4 bases for J, with a gap of 16 bases between the germline ends. CDR1 and CDR2 are read off the germline V gene (reference sequence) as LNHNV and YYDKDF.